Listed below are T cell receptor beta chains from one sample, sequenced in a study of blood T cells in healthy people across ages. TCRdb called the 5' RACE reads again in MiXCR, with one record for every CDR3 protein. The sample consists of 600,000 to 800,000 distinct CDR3 sequences, about 50% of them appearing once. The source material was blood. Source of these receptors: an elderly woman in good health. The conserved cysteine and the conserved F or W are not part of the CDR3 here.

TRBJ2-3	TRBV6-6	ASSPGTSLADTQY
TRBJ2-1	TRBV7-2	ASSLSSGGRYNEQF
TRBJ2-5	TRBV11-2	ASSSDGQDRETQY
TRBJ2-1	TRBV25-1	ASSEYSRASGEQF
TRBJ1-1	TRBV4-1	ASSQDPTRGAF
TRBJ2-3	TRBV4-1	ASSQTDSGDTQY
TRBJ2-7	TRBV3-1	ASKGSLVPYEQY
TRBJ1-1	TRBV20-1	SASSAGTMNTEAF
NA	TRBV12-3/TRBV12-4	ASSLEGGVKNIQY
TRBJ2-7	TRBV20-1	SAREAGTRNEQY
TRBJ1-5	TRBV12-3/TRBV12-4	ASSLRANLGNQPQH
TRBJ2-1	TRBV20-1	SASLVSRANEQF
TRBJ2-1	TRBV12-3/TRBV12-4	ASSSLEGGAYNEQF
TRBJ2-4	TRBV28	ASSLGAGIIQY
TRBJ2-7	TRBV5-1	ASSSGLADHNKQY
TRBJ1-2	TRBV20-1	SARTPRDYT
TRBJ2-3	TRBV3-1	ASSQNEEDTQY
TRBJ2-5	TRBV12-3/TRBV12-4	ASSLTSGVSLDEQY
TRBJ2-5	TRBV9	ASSANWGGGTQY
TRBJ2-6	TRBV2	ASSDDSQWQSGANVLT
NA	TRBV7-7	ASSFGGGGTETQY
TRBJ1-4	TRBV29-1	SVVPDTTNEKLF
TRBJ1-2	TRBV18	ASSPLGTVLAYGYT
TRBJ2-5	TRBV15	ATSRQRLQGPRAQY
TRBJ2-3	TRBV7-3	ASSLRGIGDTQY
NA	TRBV27	ASGDTLYEQY
TRBJ2-7	TRBV10-3	AISDGDYEQY
TRBJ2-3	TRBV9	ASSVRGVNTDTQY
TRBJ1-1	TRBV10-3	AIRSTGGEEAF
TRBJ1-4	TRBV6-1	ASSERTGGSEKLF
TRBJ2-5	TRBV9	ASSVAISGAQETRY
TRBJ1-2	TRBV5-1	ASSLDLGTYGYT
TRBJ1-3	TRBV5-5	ASSFYSTGHPSGNTIY
TRBJ2-7	TRBV20-1	SAPRGRDPLGNEQY
TRBJ2-1	TRBV5-1	ASSAGQGACEQF
TRBJ1-2	TRBV6-4	ASSDPAGGLAYGYT
TRBJ2-1	TRBV12-5	ASGAQGVGEQF
TRBJ1-1	TRBV4-1	ASSRVGGTEAF
TRBJ2-1	TRBV6-6	ASSSHTDSYNEQF
TRBJ2-1	TRBV6-5	ASSYSRSSSYNEQF
TRBJ2-3	TRBV7-3	ASSVSFNTDTQY